Shown below are 14 T cell receptor beta chains from a single sample sequenced in a study of OX40 agonist ivuxolimab in advanced cancers. TCRdb keeps only in-frame clones here, not all; method: immunoSEQ multiplex PCR. Among tens of thousands of clones, around 90% were seen once, and the ten largest hold more than 15%. The sample was CD4+ or CD8+ T cells sorted from blood, taken in a trial of the OX40 agonist ivuxolimab. The receptors stem from an adult with an advanced solid tumor such as melanoma, head and neck, liver or kidney cancer.

The chain is built from TRBV7-2 and TRBJ2-5, with 9 bases lining up with TRBD2. The CDR3 runs to 17 residues. Germline trimming cut 3 bases from V and 2 bases from J; bases unmatched to any gene: 10. Germline CDR1 and CDR2: SGHTA and FQGNSA. In DNA, the CDR3 is TGTGCCAGCAGCTTTGGCGGGGGGGCAGGTCGACAAGAGACCCAGTACTTC. Amino acids: CASSFGGGAGRQETQYF.

CDR3 nucleotide sequence: TGTGCCAGCAGCTTAGTCCTAGCGGGGGATACGCAGTATTTT. This gives the protein CASSLVLAGDTQYF. The gene calls are TRBV7-2 and TRBJ2-3; 9 nucleotides agree with TRBD2. Trimming at V came to 1 base and at J to 6 bases, leaving 2 bases not matched to a gene. CDR3 length equals 14 residues. Germline loops: CDR1 SGHTA, CDR2 FQGNSA.

V gene TRBV5-4 combines with J gene TRBJ2-3; D remains ambiguous. Germline CDR1 reads SGHNT; CDR2 reads YYREEE (reference sequence). This CDR3 has 12 amino acids. Between the trimmed V and J ends, which lost 0 bases and 7 bases, there was a span of 6 bases. The CDR3 region is CASSLAKNTQYF. CDR3 sequence (DNA): TGTGCCAGCAGCTTGGCCAAAAATACGCAGTATTTT.

Comments on this clone: A read error likely explains this, since a far larger clone differs by one base. This chain links TRBV5-6 with TRBJ1-1; D not resolved. Germline CDR1 and CDR2: SGHDT and YYEEEE. The CDR3 covers 13 residues. Trimming left V 4 bases short and J 1 base short, with 8 bases between. The CDR3 sequence: CASSQGSNTEAFF. CDR3 bases: TGTGCCAGCAGCCAAGGGTCGAACACTGAAGCTTTCTTT.

The chain recombines TRBV6-5 with TRBJ1-5; D may be TRBD1 (6 bases). Germline V gene lookup returns CDR1 MNHEY and CDR2 SVGAGI. CDR3 length: 14 amino acids. V lost 6 bases to trimming and J lost 3 bases, with 12 bases between them. The CDR3 protein is CASRPGQFNQPQHF. CDR3 bases: TGTGCCAGCAGACCCGGACAGTTCAATCAGCCCCAGCATTTT.

This clone appeared once. For the CDR3, the DNA is TGTGCCAGCAGCCCACGCCCGCACAGGGTAAGCGAGTTCTTC. Translated: CASSPRPHRVSEFF. The chain uses TRBV6-5 and TRBJ2-1, with D perhaps matching TRBD1 (6 bases). The germline V gene has CDR1 MNHEY and CDR2 SVGAGI. Trimming removed 6 bases at V and 14 bases at J, with 23 bases between. There are 14 residues in the CDR3.

This clone was observed a few times. At the DNA level, this CDR3 is encoded by other sequences in the same sample as well. J is TRBJ2-3 and V is TRBV7-3; a weak D match, TRBD1 (6 bases). Germline CDR1 and CDR2: SGHTA and FQGTGA. This CDR3 has 14 residues. V was cut by 2 bases and J by 2 bases, with 8 bases left in between. CDR3 nucleotides: TGTGCCAGCAGCTTAGTGGGGGCCACAGATACGCAGTATTTT. This codes for CASSLVGATDTQYF.

The chain combines TRBV9 with TRBJ2-3; 7 bases line up with TRBD1. V trimming: 4 bases; J trimming: 2 bases; junction bases outside the gene matches: 7. Germline V gives CDR1 SGDLS, CDR2 YYNGEE. The CDR3 has 15 residues. CDR3 protein: CASSSSQGITDTQYF. The CDR3 nucleotides read TGTGCCAGCAGCTCGTCACAGGGGATCACAGATACGCAGTATTTT. Full variable domain (rest looked up from reference TRBV9 and TRBJ2-3): DSGVTQTPKHLITATGQRVTLRCSPRSGDLSVYWYQQSLDQGLQFLIQYYNGEERAKGNILERFSAQQFPDLHSELNLSSLELGDSALYFCASSSSQGITDTQYFGPGTRLTVL.

This clone occurred once. The V and J genes are TRBV28 and TRBJ2-5, with 9 bases that match TRBD1. J lost 5 bases, V lost 3 bases, and 4 bases had no gene match. Germline V gene lookup returns CDR1 MDHEN and CDR2 SYDVKM. CDR3 size: 14 residues. The CDR3 DNA sequence: TGTGCCAGCAGTTTGGGACAGGGTCGTGAGACCCAGTACTTC. Protein: CASSLGQGRETQYF.

The rearrangement uses TRBV19 and TRBJ1-1; weak D call: TRBD1 (5 bases). CDR1 and CDR2 from the germline V gene are LNHDA and SQIVND (reference sequence). The CDR3 runs 10 residues. V lost 7 bases and J lost 7, with 7 bases in between. The CDR3 DNA sequence: TGTGCCAGTACGGGGGTTGAAGCTTTCTTT. Residues: CASTGVEAFF.

The genes are TRBV29-1 and TRBJ1-1; TRBD1 is a possible D gene (5 bases). CDR1 and CDR2 from the germline V gene are SQVTM and ANQGSEA. The CDR3 runs 12 residues. The germline V and J ends were trimmed by 5 bases and 1 base, with 8 bases remaining between them. The CDR3 bases are TGCAGCGTTTTAACAGGGAACACTGAAGCTTTCTTT. It translates to CSVLTGNTEAFF.

This clone was counted a few times. Other DNA sequences in the same sample also yield this CDR3. The chain combines TRBV5-4 with TRBJ2-5; 10 bases match TRBD2. The CDR3 covers 15 residues. The germline V gene has CDR1 SGHNT and CDR2 YYREEE (reference sequence). The junction had 6 bases not matched to a gene; V was cut back by 2 bases and J by 5 bases. CDR3 residues: CASSLIAGGGETQYF. CDR3 bases: TGTGCCAGCAGCTTAATAGCGGGGGGAGGCGAGACCCAGTACTTC.

The rearrangement uses TRBV6-6 and TRBJ2-3, with D unclear. V lost 4 bases and J lost 0, with 8 bases in between. CDR1 and CDR2 (germline): MNHNY, SVGAGI (reference sequence). The CDR3 runs 14 residues. The CDR3 coding sequence is TGTGCCAGCAGTTTGGGTCTCAGCACAGATACGCAGTATTTT. This gives the protein CASSLGLSTDTQYF.

This rearrangement joins TRBV4-1 to TRBJ2-5; 8 bases fit TRBD2. The germline gives CDR1 MGHRA, CDR2 YSYEKL. With 0 bases clipped from V and 5 bases from J, the junction kept 11 bases outside the gene matches. CDR3 length equals 17 residues. The chain's CDR3 is CASSQDLNIAGLETQYF. The CDR3 region has the DNA TGCGCCAGCAGCCAAGACCTCAATATAGCGGGGCTTGAGACCCAGTACTTC.